This TCR beta chain was observed in a study of blood T cell dynamics during melanoma immunotherapy. Time point meaning: pre-treatment baseline. Sequencing was performed with immunoSEQ multiplex PCR; in TCRdb, only in-frame clones are kept and a portion is missing. Counted here are 1,400 or so clones, almost 70% occurring once; the ten biggest clones make up over 25%. The source material was central memory CD8+ T cells from blood, sampled from a patient treated with checkpoint blockade. This sequence was found in a human donor with melanoma.

CDR3 amino acids: CSALFANTGELFF. CDR3 nucleotides: TGCAGCGCGTTGTTCGCGAACACCGGGGAGCTGTTTTTT. The V gene is TRBV29-1, the J gene TRBJ2-2; D remains ambiguous. Germline V gives CDR1 SQVTM, CDR2 ANQGSEA. Trimming removed 7 bases from V and 0 bases from J, with 9 bases in between. The CDR3 covers 13 residues.